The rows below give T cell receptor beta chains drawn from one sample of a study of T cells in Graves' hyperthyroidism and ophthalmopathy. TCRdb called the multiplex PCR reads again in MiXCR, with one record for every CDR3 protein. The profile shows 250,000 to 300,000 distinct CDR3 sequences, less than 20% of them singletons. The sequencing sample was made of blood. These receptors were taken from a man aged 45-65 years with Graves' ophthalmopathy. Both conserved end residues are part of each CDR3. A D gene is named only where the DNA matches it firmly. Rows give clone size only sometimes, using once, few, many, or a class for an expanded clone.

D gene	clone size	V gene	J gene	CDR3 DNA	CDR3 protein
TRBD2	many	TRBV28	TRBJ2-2	TGTGCCAGCAGTCGCCTAGCGGGAGATTCCGGGGAGCTGTTTTTT	CASSRLAGDSGELFF
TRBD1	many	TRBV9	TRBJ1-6	TGTGCCAGCAGCCTCTTAGGGGGCGTTAATTCACCCCTCCACTTT	CASSLLGGVNSPLHF
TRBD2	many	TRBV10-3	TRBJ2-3	TGTGCCATCCTCGGGACTAGCGGGTCCACAGATACGCAGTATTTT	CAILGTSGSTDTQYF
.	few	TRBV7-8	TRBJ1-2	TGTGCCAGCAGCTTACCGGGACCATCAGCTTCGGGAGGGGGCTATGGCTACACCTTC	CASSLPGPSASGGGYGYTF
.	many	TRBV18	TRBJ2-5	TGTGCCAGCTCACCGGGGCCCGGACAAGAGACCCAGTACTTC	CASSPGPGQETQYF
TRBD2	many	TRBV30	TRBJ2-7	TGTGCCTGGGACCGACTAGCACACGAGCAGTACTTC	CAWDRLAHEQYF
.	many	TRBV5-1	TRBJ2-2	TGCGCCAGCAGCTCTCAGGTCGGAGGGGAGCTGTTTTTT	CASSSQVGGELFF
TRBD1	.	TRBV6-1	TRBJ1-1	TGTGCCAGCAGTCGAGGACAGGCCGTTGAAGCTTTCTTT	CASSRGQAVEAFF
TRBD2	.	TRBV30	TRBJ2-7	TGTGCCTGGAGTGTGAAGCGGGGATACTACGAGCAGTACTTC	CAWSVKRGYYEQYF
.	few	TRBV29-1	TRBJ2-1	TGCAGCGTTGAATCCCCAAACCCGGTAAATGAGCAGTTCTTC	CSVESPNPVNEQFF
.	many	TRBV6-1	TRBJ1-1	TGTGCCAGCACCGTGGCCTTGGGAGCTATGAACACTGAAGCTTTCTTT	CASTVALGAMNTEAFF
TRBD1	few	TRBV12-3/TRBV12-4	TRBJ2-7	TGTGCCAGCGGCAAACAGGGGGCGCTGGACGAGCAGTACTTC	CASGKQGALDEQYF
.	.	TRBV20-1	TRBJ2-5	TGCAGTGCTAGCGGGGGAACGGTGGAGACCCAGTACTTC	CSASGGTVETQYF
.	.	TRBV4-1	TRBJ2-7	TGCGCCAGCAGCCCCAGAGGGCTCGCGTCAGACTACGAGCAGTACTTC	CASSPRGLASDYEQYF
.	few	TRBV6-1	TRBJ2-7	TGTGCCAGCAGTGAAGCCTCAGGGTTCTCCTACGAGCAGTACTTC	CASSEASGFSYEQYF
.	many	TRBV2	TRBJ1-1	TGTGCCAGCAACGGACAGATGAACACTGAAGCTTTCTTT	CASNGQMNTEAFF
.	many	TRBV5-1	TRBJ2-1	TGCGCCAGCAGCTTGGCACAGGTATACAATGAGCAGTTCTTC	CASSLAQVYNEQFF
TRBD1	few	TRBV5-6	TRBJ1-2	TGTGCCAGCAGCGGACAGGGGGCGAACTATGGCTACACCTTC	CASSGQGANYGYTF
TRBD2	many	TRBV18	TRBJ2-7	TGTGCCAGCTCACCTCTTGGACTAGCGGGAGAGAACGAGCAGTACTTC	CASSPLGLAGENEQYF
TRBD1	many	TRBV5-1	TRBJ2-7	TGCGCCAGCAGCCCGACAGGGGCCTACGAGCAGTACTTC	CASSPTGAYEQYF
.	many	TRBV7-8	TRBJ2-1	TGTGCCAGCAGCTTTACTCGGCGCTACAATGAGCAGTTCTTC	CASSFTRRYNEQFF
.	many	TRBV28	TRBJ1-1	TGTGCCAGCAGTGATCCGGGGAACACTGAAGCTTTCTTT	CASSDPGNTEAFF